The TCR beta chain under discussion was sequenced for a study of blood T cell repertoires in COVID-19. TCRdb's copy holds only in-frame clones and misses some; the assay was immunoSEQ multiplex PCR. The sample lists approximately 280,000 clones, roughly 85% seen once, with more than 4.5% in the top ten. Trimming pared 0 bases from V and 6 bases from J, leaving 11 bases between. Germline values: CDR1 GTSNPN, CDR2 SVGIG (reference sequence). This CDR3 region has 13 residues. This rearrangement joins TRBV30 to TRBJ1-1; D is uncertain. The receptor comes from a man aged 50-59 years with active or convalescent COVID-19. Sequencing used peripheral blood. In nucleotides, the CDR3 is TGTGCCTGGAGTGTACAGTTGATGTCTGAAGCTTTCTTT. This gives the protein CAWSVQLMSEAFF.